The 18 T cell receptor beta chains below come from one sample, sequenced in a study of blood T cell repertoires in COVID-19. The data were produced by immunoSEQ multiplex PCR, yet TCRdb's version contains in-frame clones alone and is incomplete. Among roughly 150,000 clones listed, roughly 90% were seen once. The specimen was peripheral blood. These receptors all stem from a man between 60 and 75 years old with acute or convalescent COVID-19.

The CDR3 here is CASSLTGVNTEAFF. As DNA, the CDR3 is TGCGCCAGCAGCCTGACAGGGGTCAACACTGAAGCTTTCTTT. This chain joins TRBV5-1 and TRBJ1-1; 8 positions agree with TRBD1. The J segment lost 2 bases and the V segment lost 4 bases, leaving 4 bases of the junction unmatched. The CDR3 is made up of 14 amino acids. In germline, CDR1 is SGHRS, CDR2 YFSETQ.

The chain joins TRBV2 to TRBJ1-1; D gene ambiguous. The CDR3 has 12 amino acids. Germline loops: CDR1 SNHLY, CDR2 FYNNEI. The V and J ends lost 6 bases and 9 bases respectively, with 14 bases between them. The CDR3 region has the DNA TGTGCCAGCAGCGTAAACAACGCTCAAGCTTTCTTT. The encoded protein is CASSVNNAQAFF.

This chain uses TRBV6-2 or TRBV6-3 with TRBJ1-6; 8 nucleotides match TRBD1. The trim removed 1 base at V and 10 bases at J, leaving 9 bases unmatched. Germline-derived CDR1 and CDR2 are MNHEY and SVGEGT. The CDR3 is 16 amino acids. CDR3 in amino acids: CASSYLRQGTDSPLHF. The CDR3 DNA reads TGTGCCAGCAGTTACTTACGACAGGGGACGGACTCACCCCTCCACTTT.

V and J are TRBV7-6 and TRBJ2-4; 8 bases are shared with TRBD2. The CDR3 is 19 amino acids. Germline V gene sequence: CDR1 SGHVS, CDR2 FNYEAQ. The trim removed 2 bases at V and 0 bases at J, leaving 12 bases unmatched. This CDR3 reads CASSLSIWRGALAKNIQYF. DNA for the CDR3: TGTGCCAGCAGCTTAAGTATTTGGCGGGGGGCCTTAGCCAAAAACATTCAGTACTTC.

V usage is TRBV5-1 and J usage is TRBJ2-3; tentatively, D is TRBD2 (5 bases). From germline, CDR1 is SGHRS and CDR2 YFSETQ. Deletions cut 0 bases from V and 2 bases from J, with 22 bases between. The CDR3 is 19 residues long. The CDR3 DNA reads TGCGCCAGCAGCTTGGTTTTTGGGTCACAAGGTCGGGACACAGATACGCAGTATTTT. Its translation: CASSLVFGSQGRDTDTQYF.

The chain's CDR3 is CASSQVRDRNSPLHF. Here the CDR3 DNA reads TGCGCCAGCAGCCAAGTAAGGGACAGAAATTCACCCCTCCACTTT. This chain joins TRBV4-3 and TRBJ1-6, with 7 bases lining up with TRBD1. Germline-derived CDR1 and CDR2 are LGHNA and YSLEER. The CDR3 extends over 15 amino acids. The junction had 4 bases not matched to a gene; V was cut back by 1 base and J by 7 bases.

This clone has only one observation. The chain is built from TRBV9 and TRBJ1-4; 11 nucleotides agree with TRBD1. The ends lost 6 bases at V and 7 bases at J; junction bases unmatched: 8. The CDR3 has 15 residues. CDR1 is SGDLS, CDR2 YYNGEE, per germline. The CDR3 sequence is CASTRGQGGGEKLFF. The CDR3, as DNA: TGTGCCAGCACCCGGGGACAGGGGGGAGGTGAAAAACTGTTTTTT. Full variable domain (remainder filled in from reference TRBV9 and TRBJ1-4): DSGVTQTPKHLITATGQRVTLRCSPRSGDLSVYWYQQSLDQGLQFLIQYYNGEERAKGNILERFSAQQFPDLHSELNLSSLELGDSALYFCASTRGQGGGEKLFFGSGTQLSVL.

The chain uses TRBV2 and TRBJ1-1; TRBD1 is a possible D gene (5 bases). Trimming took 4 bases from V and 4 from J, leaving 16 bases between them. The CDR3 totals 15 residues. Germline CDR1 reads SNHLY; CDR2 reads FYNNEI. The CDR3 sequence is CASSVRRGRTTEAFF. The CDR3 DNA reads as TGTGCCAGCAGTGTTAGGAGGGGAAGAACCACTGAAGCTTTCTTT.

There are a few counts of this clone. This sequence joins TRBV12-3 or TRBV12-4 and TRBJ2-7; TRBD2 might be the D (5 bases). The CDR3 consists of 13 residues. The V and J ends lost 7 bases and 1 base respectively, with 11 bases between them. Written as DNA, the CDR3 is TGTGCCAGCACCCTAGCTATATCCTACGAGCAGTACTTC. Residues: CASTLAISYEQYF.

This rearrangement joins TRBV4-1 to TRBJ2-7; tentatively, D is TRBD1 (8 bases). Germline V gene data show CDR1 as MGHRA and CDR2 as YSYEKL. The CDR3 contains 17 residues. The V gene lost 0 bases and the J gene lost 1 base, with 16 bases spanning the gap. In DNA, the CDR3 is TGCGCCAGCAGCCAAGATGGGGGGGGACAGGAATCCTACGAGCAGTACTTC. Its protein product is CASSQDGGGQESYEQYF.

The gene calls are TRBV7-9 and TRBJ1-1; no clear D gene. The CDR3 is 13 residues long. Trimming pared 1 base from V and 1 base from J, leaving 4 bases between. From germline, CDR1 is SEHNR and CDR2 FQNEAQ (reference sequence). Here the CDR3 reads CASSLGQNTEAFF. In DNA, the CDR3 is TGTGCCAGCAGCTTAGGACAGAACACTGAAGCTTTCTTT.

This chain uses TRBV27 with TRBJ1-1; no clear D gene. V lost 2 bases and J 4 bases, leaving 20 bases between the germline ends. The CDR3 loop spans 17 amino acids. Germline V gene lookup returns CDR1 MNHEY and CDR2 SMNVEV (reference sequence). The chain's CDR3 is CASSLNPRIGVRTEAFF. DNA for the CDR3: TGTGCCAGCAGTTTAAATCCTAGAATCGGGGTGCGCACTGAAGCTTTCTTT.

CDR3 sequence: CASSPGLAATDTQYF. DNA for the CDR3: TGTGCCAGCTCACCAGGCCTAGCGGCAACAGATACGCAGTATTTT. This chain joins TRBV18 and TRBJ2-3; TRBD2 matches at 7 bases. Unmatched junction bases numbered 5, after V lost 2 bases and J lost 3 bases. Germline V CDR1 and CDR2: KGHSH, LQKENI. This CDR3 contains 15 residues.

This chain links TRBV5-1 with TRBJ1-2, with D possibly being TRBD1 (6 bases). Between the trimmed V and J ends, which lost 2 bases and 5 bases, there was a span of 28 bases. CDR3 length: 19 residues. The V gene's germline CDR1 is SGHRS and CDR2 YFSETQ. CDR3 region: CASSFQSSEQGPMPYGYTF. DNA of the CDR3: TGCGCCAGCAGCTTTCAGAGCTCAGAACAGGGCCCCATGCCGTATGGCTACACCTTC. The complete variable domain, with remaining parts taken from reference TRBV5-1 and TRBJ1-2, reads KAGVTQTPRYLIKTRGQQVTLSCSPISGHRSVSWYQQTPGQGLQFLFEYFSETQRNKGNFPGRFSGRQFSNSRSEMNVSTLELGDSALYLCASSFQSSEQGPMPYGYTFGSGTRLTVV.

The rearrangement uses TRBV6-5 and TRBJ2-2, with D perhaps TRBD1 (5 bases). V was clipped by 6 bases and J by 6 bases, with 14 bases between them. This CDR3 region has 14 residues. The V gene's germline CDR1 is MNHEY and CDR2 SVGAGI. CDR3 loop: CASRRGLGAGELFF. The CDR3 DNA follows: TGTGCCAGCAGAAGGGGTTTGGGTGCCGGGGAGCTGTTTTTT.

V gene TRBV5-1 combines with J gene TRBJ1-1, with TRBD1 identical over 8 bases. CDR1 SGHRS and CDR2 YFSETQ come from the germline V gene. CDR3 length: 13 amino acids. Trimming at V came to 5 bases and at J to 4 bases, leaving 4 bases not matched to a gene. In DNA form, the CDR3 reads TGCGCCAGCAGTTCGACAGGGGCCACTGAAGCTTTCTTT. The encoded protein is CASSSTGATEAFF.

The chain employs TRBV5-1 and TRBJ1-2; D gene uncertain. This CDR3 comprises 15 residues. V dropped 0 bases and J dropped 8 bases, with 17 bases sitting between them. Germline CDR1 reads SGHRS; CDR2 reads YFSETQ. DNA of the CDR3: TGCGCCAGCAGCTTGGGAGGAGGCGATGTTGGAGGCTACACCTTC. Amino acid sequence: CASSLGGGDVGGYTF.

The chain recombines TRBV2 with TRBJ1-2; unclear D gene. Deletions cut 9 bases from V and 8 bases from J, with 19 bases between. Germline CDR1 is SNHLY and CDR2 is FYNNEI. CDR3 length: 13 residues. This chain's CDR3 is CASSLLPPEGYTF. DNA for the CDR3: TGTGCCAGTTCTTTACTGCCTCCCGAGGGCTACACCTTC.